This T cell receptor beta chain was retrieved from a study of CD8+ T cells in alopecia areata. The CDR3 spans 15 residues. Germline V gene sequence: CDR1 MGHRA, CDR2 YSYEKL. Trimming left V 4 bases short and J 1 base short, with 11 bases between. Described treatment: oral pan-JAK inhibitor, 5-10 mg twice daily. This clone appeared a few times. RNA, once extracted, was reverse transcribed into cDNA for use as the sequencing template. Clones were sequenced by immunoSEQ multiplex PCR, and TCRdb holds only the in-frame ones, with some missing. The data hold more than 110,000 clones, with roughly 50% observed a single time.

This clonotype was sampled from a human donor with alopecia areata. Here the sequenced sample was CD8+ T cells sorted from blood, taken at week 4, from a patient treated with tofacitinib. This sequence joins TRBV4-1 and TRBJ2-1; possibly TRBD1 for D (5 bases). CDR3 DNA: TGCGCCAGCAGCCCCAGGGAACTGTCCTACAATGAGCAGTTCTTC. It codes for CASSPRELSYNEQFF.